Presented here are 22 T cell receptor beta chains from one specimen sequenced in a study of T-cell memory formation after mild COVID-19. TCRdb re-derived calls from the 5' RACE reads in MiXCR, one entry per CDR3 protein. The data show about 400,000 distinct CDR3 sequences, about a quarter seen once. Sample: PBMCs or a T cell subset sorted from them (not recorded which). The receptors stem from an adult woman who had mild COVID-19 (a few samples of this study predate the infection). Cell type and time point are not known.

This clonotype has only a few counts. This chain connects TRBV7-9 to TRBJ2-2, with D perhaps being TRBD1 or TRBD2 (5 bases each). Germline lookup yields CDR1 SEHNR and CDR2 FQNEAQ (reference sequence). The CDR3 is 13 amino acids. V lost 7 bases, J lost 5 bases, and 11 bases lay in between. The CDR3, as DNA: TGTGCCAGCACCCGGGGCGATACCGGGGAGCTGTTTTTT. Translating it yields CASTRGDTGELFF.

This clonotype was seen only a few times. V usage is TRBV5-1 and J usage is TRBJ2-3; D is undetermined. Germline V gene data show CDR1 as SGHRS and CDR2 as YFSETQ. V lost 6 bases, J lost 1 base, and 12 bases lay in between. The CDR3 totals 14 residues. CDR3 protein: CASIPQTGTDTQYF. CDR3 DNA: TGCGCCAGCATACCGCAAACAGGCACAGATACGCAGTATTTT.

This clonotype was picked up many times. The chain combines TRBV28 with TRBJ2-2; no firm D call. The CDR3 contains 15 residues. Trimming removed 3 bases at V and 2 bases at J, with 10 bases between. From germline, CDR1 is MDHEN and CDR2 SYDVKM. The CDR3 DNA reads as TGTGCCAGCAGTTTCAACTACCTAAACACCGGGGAGCTGTTTTTT. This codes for CASSFNYLNTGELFF.

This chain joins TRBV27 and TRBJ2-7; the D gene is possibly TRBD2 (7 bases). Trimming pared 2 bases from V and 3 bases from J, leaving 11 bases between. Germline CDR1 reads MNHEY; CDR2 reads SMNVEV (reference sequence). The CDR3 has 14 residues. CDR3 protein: CASSLKGGGYEQYF. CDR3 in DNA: TGTGCCAGCAGTTTAAAGGGGGGGGGCTACGAGCAGTACTTC.

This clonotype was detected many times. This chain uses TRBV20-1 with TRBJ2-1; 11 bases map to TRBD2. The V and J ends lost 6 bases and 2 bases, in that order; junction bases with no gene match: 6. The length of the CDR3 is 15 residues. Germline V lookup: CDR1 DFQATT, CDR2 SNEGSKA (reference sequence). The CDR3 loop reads CSAVIAGGTYNEQFF. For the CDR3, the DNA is TGCAGTGCCGTAATAGCGGGAGGGACCTACAATGAGCAGTTCTTC.

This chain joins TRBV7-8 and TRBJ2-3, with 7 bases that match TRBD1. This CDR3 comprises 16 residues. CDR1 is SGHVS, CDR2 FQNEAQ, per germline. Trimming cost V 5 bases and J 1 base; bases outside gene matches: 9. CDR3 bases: TGTGCCAGCAGCATGCCCAGGGGGAGTGGCACAGATACGCAGTATTTT. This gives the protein CASSMPRGSGTDTQYF.

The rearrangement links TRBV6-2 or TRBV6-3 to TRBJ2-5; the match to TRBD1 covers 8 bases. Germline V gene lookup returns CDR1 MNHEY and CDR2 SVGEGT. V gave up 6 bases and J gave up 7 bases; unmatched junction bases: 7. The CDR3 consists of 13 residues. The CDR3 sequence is CASSMTGVGTQYF. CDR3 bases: TGTGCCAGCAGCATGACAGGGGTGGGGACCCAGTACTTC.

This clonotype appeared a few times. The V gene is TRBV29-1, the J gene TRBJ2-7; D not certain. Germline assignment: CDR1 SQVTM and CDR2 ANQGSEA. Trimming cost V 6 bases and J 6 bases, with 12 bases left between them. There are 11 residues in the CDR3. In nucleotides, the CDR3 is TGCAGCGTCCTGGCCCGGGTCGAGCAGTACTTC. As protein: CSVLARVEQYF.

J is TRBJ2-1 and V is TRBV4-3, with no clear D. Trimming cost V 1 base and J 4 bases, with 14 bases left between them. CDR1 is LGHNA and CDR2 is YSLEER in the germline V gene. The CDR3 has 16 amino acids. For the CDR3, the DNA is TGCGCCAGCAGCCAAGCGGGCATGATAGGATACAATGAGCAGTTCTTC. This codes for CASSQAGMIGYNEQFF.

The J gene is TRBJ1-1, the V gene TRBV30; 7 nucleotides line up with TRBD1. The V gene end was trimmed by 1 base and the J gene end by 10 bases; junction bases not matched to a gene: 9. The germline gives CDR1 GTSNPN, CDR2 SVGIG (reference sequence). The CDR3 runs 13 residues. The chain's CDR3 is CAWSALEGAGAFF. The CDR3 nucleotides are TGTGCCTGGAGTGCACTTGAGGGGGCTGGAGCTTTCTTT.

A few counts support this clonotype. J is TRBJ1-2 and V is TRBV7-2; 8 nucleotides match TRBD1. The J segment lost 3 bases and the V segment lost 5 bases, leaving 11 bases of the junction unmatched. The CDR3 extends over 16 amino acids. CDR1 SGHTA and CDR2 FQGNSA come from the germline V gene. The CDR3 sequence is CASSPKPGTGYYGYTF. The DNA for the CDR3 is TGTGCCAGCAGCCCGAAACCCGGGACAGGCTACTATGGCTACACCTTC.

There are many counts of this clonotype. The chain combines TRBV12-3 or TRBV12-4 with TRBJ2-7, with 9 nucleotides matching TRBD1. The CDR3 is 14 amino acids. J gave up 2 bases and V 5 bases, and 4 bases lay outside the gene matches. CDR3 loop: CASSPRTGAYEQYF. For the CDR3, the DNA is TGTGCCAGCAGTCCACGGACAGGGGCCTACGAGCAGTACTTC.

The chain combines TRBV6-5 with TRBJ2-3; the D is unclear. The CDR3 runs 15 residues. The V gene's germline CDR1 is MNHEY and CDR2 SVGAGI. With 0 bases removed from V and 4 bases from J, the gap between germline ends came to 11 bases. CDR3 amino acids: CASSYSQGRADTQYF. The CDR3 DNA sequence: TGTGCCAGCAGTTACTCTCAAGGACGGGCAGATACGCAGTATTTT.

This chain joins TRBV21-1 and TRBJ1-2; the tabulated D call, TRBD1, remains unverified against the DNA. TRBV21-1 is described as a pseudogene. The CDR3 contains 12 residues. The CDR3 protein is CASSGQLYGYTF. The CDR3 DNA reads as TGTGCCAGTTCGGGACAGCTCTATGGCTACACCTTC.

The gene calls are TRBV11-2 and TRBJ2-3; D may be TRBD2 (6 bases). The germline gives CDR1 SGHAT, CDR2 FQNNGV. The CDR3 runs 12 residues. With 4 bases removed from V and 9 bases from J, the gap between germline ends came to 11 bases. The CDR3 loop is CASSSLASTQYF. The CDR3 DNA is TGTGCCAGCAGCTCTCTAGCGAGCACGCAGTATTTT.

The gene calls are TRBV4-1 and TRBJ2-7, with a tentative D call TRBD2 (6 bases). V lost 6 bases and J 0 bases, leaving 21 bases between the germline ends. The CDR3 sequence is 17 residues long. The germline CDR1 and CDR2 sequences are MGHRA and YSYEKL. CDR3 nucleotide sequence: TGCGCCAGCAGTCTCGGCCCTCTAGCGAAAAGCTCCTACGAGCAGTACTTC. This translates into CASSLGPLAKSSYEQYF.

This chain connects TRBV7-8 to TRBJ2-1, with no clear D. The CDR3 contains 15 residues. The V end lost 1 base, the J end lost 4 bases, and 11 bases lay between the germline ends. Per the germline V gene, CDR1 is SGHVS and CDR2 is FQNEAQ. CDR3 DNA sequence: TGTGCCAGCAGCTTAGATCCAGGAGAGTACAATGAGCAGTTCTTC. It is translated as CASSLDPGEYNEQFF.

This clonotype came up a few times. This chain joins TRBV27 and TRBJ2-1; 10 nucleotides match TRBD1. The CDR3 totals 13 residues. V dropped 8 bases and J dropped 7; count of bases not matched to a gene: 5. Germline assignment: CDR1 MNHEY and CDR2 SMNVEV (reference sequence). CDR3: CASRTGGRNEQFF. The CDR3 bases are TGTGCCAGCCGGACAGGGGGTAGGAATGAGCAGTTCTTC.

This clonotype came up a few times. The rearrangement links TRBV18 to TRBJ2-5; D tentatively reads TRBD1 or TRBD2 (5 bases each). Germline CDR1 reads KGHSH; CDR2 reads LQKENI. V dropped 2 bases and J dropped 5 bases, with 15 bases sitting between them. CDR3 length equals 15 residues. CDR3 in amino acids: CASSPGSGSLETQYF. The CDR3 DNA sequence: TGTGCCAGCTCACCAGGTTCAGGGAGTCTGGAGACCCAGTACTTC.

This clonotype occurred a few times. The CDR3 DNA reads as TGTGCCAGCAGCCTCGGGACAGGGGGTACCTACAATGAGCAGTTCTTC. Translated, it gives CASSLGTGGTYNEQFF. The chain recombines TRBV5-6 with TRBJ2-1, with 11 bases identical to TRBD1. The CDR3 runs 16 residues. The V gene end was trimmed by 4 bases and the J gene end by 2 bases; junction bases not matched to a gene: 5. Germline lookup yields CDR1 SGHDT and CDR2 YYEEEE. Based on the CDR3 plus reference TRBV5-6 and TRBJ2-1, the full variable domain is DAGVTQSPTHLIKTRGQQVTLRCSPKSGHDTVSWYQQALGQGPQFIFQYYEEEERQRGNFPDRFSGHQFPNYSSELNVNALLLGDSALYLCASSLGTGGTYNEQFFGPGTRLTVL.

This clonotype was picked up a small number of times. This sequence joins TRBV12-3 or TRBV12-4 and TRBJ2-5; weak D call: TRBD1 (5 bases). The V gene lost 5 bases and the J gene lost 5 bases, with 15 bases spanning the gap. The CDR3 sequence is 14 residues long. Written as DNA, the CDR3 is TGTGCCAGCAGTCAGGGCCCTAATCCGGAGACCCAGTACTTC. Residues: CASSQGPNPETQYF.

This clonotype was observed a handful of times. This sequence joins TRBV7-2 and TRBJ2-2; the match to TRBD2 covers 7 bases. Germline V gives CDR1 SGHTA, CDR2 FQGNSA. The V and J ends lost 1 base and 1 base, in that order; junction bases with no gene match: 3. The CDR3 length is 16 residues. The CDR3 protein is CASSLVGTMNTGELFF. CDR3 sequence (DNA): TGTGCCAGCAGCTTAGTGGGGACTATGAACACCGGGGAGCTGTTTTTT.